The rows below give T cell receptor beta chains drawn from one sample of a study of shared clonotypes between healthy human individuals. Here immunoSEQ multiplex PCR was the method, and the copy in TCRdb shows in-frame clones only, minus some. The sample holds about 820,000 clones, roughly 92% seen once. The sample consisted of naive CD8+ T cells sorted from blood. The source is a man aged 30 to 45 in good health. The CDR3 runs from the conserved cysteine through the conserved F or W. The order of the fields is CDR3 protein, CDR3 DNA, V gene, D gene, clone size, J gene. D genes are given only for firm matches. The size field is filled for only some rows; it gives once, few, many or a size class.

CDR3 protein: CASSEETGDYGYTF; CDR3 DNA: TGTGCCAGCAGTGAAGAGACAGGCGACTATGGCTACACCTTC; V gene: TRBV6-1; D gene: NA; clone size: NA; J gene: TRBJ1-2
CDR3 protein: CASSSGPGYEQYF; CDR3 DNA: TGTGCCAGTAGTTCCGGGCCTGGGTACGAGCAGTACTTC; V gene: TRBV19; D gene: NA; clone size: NA; J gene: TRBJ2-7
CDR3 protein: CASRTQGAQPQHF; CDR3 DNA: TGTGCCAGTAGGACACAGGGGGCCCAGCCCCAGCATTTT; V gene: TRBV19; D gene: TRBD1; clone size: NA; J gene: TRBJ1-5
CDR3 protein: CAISDPASYTEAFF; CDR3 DNA: TGTGCCATCAGTGACCCAGCGTCGTACACTGAAGCTTTCTTT; V gene: TRBV10-3; D gene: NA; clone size: NA; J gene: TRBJ1-1
CDR3 protein: CASRESPGAEQYF; CDR3 DNA: TGTGCCAGTAGGGAATCCCCAGGGGCCGAGCAGTACTTC; V gene: TRBV7-9; D gene: NA; clone size: few; J gene: TRBJ2-7
CDR3 protein: CASSPDRGGSYEQYF; CDR3 DNA: TGTGCCAGCAGTCCGGACCGGGGAGGGTCCTACGAGCAGTACTTC; V gene: TRBV4-2; D gene: TRBD2; clone size: NA; J gene: TRBJ2-7
CDR3 protein: CSVEGGVQETQYF; CDR3 DNA: TGCAGCGTTGAAGGCGGAGTCCAAGAGACCCAGTACTTC; V gene: TRBV29-1; D gene: NA; clone size: NA; J gene: TRBJ2-5
CDR3 protein: CASSGQDISYEQYF; CDR3 DNA: TGTGCCAGCAGTGGACAGGACATCTCCTACGAGCAGTACTTC; V gene: TRBV11-2; D gene: TRBD1; clone size: NA; J gene: TRBJ2-7
CDR3 protein: CASSPSGRFYEQYF; CDR3 DNA: TGTGCCAGCAGCCCTAGCGGGAGGTTCTACGAGCAGTACTTC; V gene: TRBV7-8; D gene: TRBD2; clone size: NA; J gene: TRBJ2-7
CDR3 protein: CARSRATEAFF; CDR3 DNA: TGTGCCAGGAGTCGGGCCACTGAAGCTTTCTTT; V gene: TRBV6-7; D gene: NA; clone size: NA; J gene: TRBJ1-1
CDR3 protein: CASKKKFGGRDQETQYF; CDR3 DNA: TGTGCCAGCAAAAAAAAGTTCGGGGGGAGGGACCAAGAGACCCAGTACTTC; V gene: TRBV5-4; D gene: TRBD2; clone size: NA; J gene: TRBJ2-5
CDR3 protein: CASGVGEGDTQYF; CDR3 DNA: TGTGCCAGCGGGGTGGGAGAGGGAGATACGCAGTATTTT; V gene: TRBV9; D gene: NA; clone size: NA; J gene: TRBJ2-3
CDR3 protein: CSIDRENTEAFF; CDR3 DNA: TGCAGCATTGACAGGGAGAACACTGAAGCTTTCTTT; V gene: TRBV29-1; D gene: TRBD1; clone size: NA; J gene: TRBJ1-1
CDR3 protein: CASSPSSGGYTF; CDR3 DNA: TGTGCCAGCAGCCCAAGTTCGGGAGGCTACACCTTC; V gene: TRBV5-6; D gene: NA; clone size: NA; J gene: TRBJ1-2
CDR3 protein: CASKLEGHEQFF; CDR3 DNA: TGTGCCAGCAAGTTGGAGGGCCACGAGCAGTTCTTC; V gene: TRBV28; D gene: NA; clone size: NA; J gene: TRBJ2-1
CDR3 protein: CASSHTRTGASYGYTF; CDR3 DNA: TGCGCCAGCAGCCACACCAGGACAGGGGCGAGCTATGGCTACACCTTC; V gene: TRBV4-1; D gene: TRBD1; clone size: once; J gene: TRBJ1-2
CDR3 protein: CAWRGPWESSYEQYF; CDR3 DNA: TGTGCCTGGAGAGGACCGTGGGAAAGCTCCTACGAGCAGTACTTC; V gene: TRBV30; D gene: NA; clone size: NA; J gene: TRBJ2-7
CDR3 protein: CATHRGAYNEQFF; CDR3 DNA: TGTGCCACCCACAGGGGAGCTTACAATGAGCAGTTCTTC; V gene: TRBV27; D gene: TRBD1; clone size: NA; J gene: TRBJ2-1
CDR3 protein: CASSLVRVDTQYF; CDR3 DNA: TGTGCCAGCAGCTTAGTTCGCGTAGATACGCAGTATTTT; V gene: TRBV7-9; D gene: NA; clone size: NA; J gene: TRBJ2-3
CDR3 protein: CASSYRTGGQETQYF; CDR3 DNA: TGTGCCAGCAGTTATCGAACAGGGGGTCAGGAGACCCAGTACTTC; V gene: TRBV6-5; D gene: TRBD1; clone size: few; J gene: TRBJ2-5
CDR3 protein: CASSLRGTGELFF; CDR3 DNA: TGTGCCAGCAGCTTAAGGGGCACCGGGGAGCTGTTTTTT; V gene: TRBV7-9; D gene: NA; clone size: once; J gene: TRBJ2-2
CDR3 protein: CASSFGTGNGYTF; CDR3 DNA: TGTGCCAGCAGCTTTGGGACAGGCAATGGCTACACCTTC; V gene: TRBV7-9; D gene: TRBD1; clone size: NA; J gene: TRBJ1-2
CDR3 protein: CSATSPNEQFF; CDR3 DNA: TGCAGTGCCACTTCCCCAAATGAGCAGTTCTTC; V gene: TRBV20-1; D gene: NA; clone size: NA; J gene: TRBJ2-1
CDR3 protein: CASSLAASGRLYNEQFF; CDR3 DNA: TGCGCCAGCAGCTTGGCCGCTAGCGGGAGGCTCTACAATGAGCAGTTCTTC; V gene: TRBV5-1; D gene: TRBD2; clone size: NA; J gene: TRBJ2-1
CDR3 protein: CASSLIQGISYEQYF; CDR3 DNA: TGTGCCAGCAGCTTAATCCAGGGGATAAGTTACGAGCAGTACTTC; V gene: TRBV11-2; D gene: NA; clone size: once; J gene: TRBJ2-7
CDR3 protein: CASSLVGGAGDLHYNEQFF; CDR3 DNA: TGTGCCAGCAGCTTAGTTGGTGGCGCGGGGGACCTACATTACAATGAGCAGTTCTTC; V gene: TRBV11-2; D gene: TRBD2; clone size: NA; J gene: TRBJ2-1
CDR3 protein: CSVEDELYEQYF; CDR3 DNA: TGCAGCGTTGAAGACGAACTCTACGAGCAGTACTTC; V gene: TRBV29-1; D gene: NA; clone size: NA; J gene: TRBJ2-7
CDR3 protein: CASSYMVSQPQHF; CDR3 DNA: TGTGCCAGCAGTTACATGGTTTCTCAGCCCCAGCATTTT; V gene: TRBV6-6; D gene: NA; clone size: NA; J gene: TRBJ1-5
CDR3 protein: CASSRGAGGTYEQYF; CDR3 DNA: TGTGCCAGCAGCCGAGGAGCGGGAGGGACCTACGAGCAGTACTTC; V gene: TRBV7-6; D gene: TRBD2; clone size: NA; J gene: TRBJ2-7
CDR3 protein: CASSEIPGQGHKNTEAFF; CDR3 DNA: TGCGCCAGCAGTGAGATCCCGGGACAGGGGCACAAGAACACTGAAGCTTTCTTT; V gene: TRBV10-2; D gene: TRBD1; clone size: NA; J gene: TRBJ1-1